This TCR beta chain was identified in a study of CD8+ T cells in alopecia areata. Study-level information: It was oral tofacitinib, at 5 to 10 mg twice daily, that treated patients received. Tofacitinib treatment spanned 6 to 18 months, with 6 months off drug afterward.

Treatment noted: oral pan-JAK inhibitor, 5-10 mg twice daily. CD4+ and CD8+ T cells were sorted from PBMCs stained for CD3, CD4 and CD8. After isolation, RNA underwent reverse transcription to generate cDNA as the sequencing template. This table comes from immunoSEQ multiplex PCR, and its TCRdb copy is limited to in-frame clones, with some not included. The sample gives about 180,000 clones, approximately 51% of which show up once; around 9.1% is in the top ten. This CDR3 contains 15 residues. Trimming pared 3 bases from V and 6 bases from J, leaving 15 bases between. Looked up from germline, CDR1 is KGHSH and CDR2 is LQKENI.

The chain recombines TRBV18 with TRBJ1-5; D is unclear. The sample was CD8+ T cells sorted from blood, taken at approximately week 51, from a patient treated with tofacitinib. This sequence was found in a human donor with alopecia areata. The CDR3 coding sequence is TGTGCCAGCTCACCTTCCCCAGAGAGTACTCAGCCCCAGCATTTT. Protein product: CASSPSPESTQPQHF.